The 22 T cell receptor beta chains below come from one sample, sequenced in a study of blood T cell repertoires in COVID-19. Sequenced by immunoSEQ multiplex PCR; TCRdb stores in-frame clones only, minus some. The sample gives about 190,000 clones, nearly 90% of which show up once; about 0.58% is in the top ten. Sequences were obtained from peripheral blood. The source is a middle-aged man with acute or convalescent COVID-19.

The chain recombines TRBV19 with TRBJ2-7; D not resolved. The germline V and J ends were trimmed by 2 bases and 0 bases, with 8 bases remaining between them. The CDR3 totals 14 residues. Germline lookup yields CDR1 LNHDA and CDR2 SQIVND (reference sequence). CDR3 in amino acids: CASSISADSYEQYV. DNA for the CDR3: TGTGCCAGTAGTATATCGGCGGACTCCTACGAGCAGTACGTC.

This clone was recorded once. V and J are TRBV5-1 and TRBJ2-3; no firm D call. Trimming left V 0 bases short and J 0 bases short, with 14 bases between. This CDR3 contains 17 residues. Germline V gene sequence: CDR1 SGHRS, CDR2 YFSETQ. CDR3 DNA: TGCGCCAGCAGCTTGGTAAGCCCCGCGACTAGCACAGATACGCAGTATTTT. As protein: CASSLVSPATSTDTQYF.

This chain links TRBV19 with TRBJ1-1; D unclear. The V end lost 5 bases, the J end lost 1 base, and 20 bases lay between the germline ends. The CDR3 spans 17 residues. The germline CDR1 and CDR2 sequences are LNHDA and SQIVND (reference sequence). The CDR3 region is CASSFPASARGNTEAFF. The CDR3 nucleotides are TGTGCCAGTAGTTTCCCGGCTAGCGCCCGAGGGAACACTGAAGCTTTCTTT.

This clone showed up just once. The chain combines TRBV6-2 or TRBV6-3 with TRBJ2-7; TRBD1 agrees at 7 bases. Germline V lookup: CDR1 MNHEY, CDR2 SVGEGT. Trimming took 5 bases from V and 7 from J; bases not matched to a gene: 11. This CDR3 comprises 14 residues. The CDR3 DNA is TGTGCCAGCAGTCCCACCGGGACAGATAATGAGCAGTACGTC. This encodes CASSPTGTDNEQYV.

This chain connects TRBV4-1 to TRBJ2-7; TRBD2 matches at 10 bases. The CDR3 totals 14 residues. The germline gives CDR1 MGHRA, CDR2 YSYEKL. V lost 0 bases, J lost 6 bases, and 2 bases stayed unmatched. CDR3 loop: CASSQDTSGIEQYF. CDR3 coding DNA: TGCGCCAGCAGCCAAGATACTAGCGGGATCGAGCAGTACTTC.

The chain couples TRBV2 to TRBJ2-2; 9 bases line up with TRBD1. This CDR3 comprises 15 residues. Trimming took 5 bases from V and 4 from J; bases not matched to a gene: 5. Germline V gene sequence: CDR1 SNHLY, CDR2 FYNNEI. CDR3 DNA sequence: TGTGCCAGCAGTTCGGACAGGGGTCCCACCGGGGAGCTGTTTTTT. Protein product: CASSSDRGPTGELFF.

The chain combines TRBV19 with TRBJ1-5, with 10 nucleotides matching TRBD1. CDR3 length: 18 amino acids. Germline assignment: CDR1 LNHDA and CDR2 SQIVND (reference sequence). V gave up 4 bases and J gave up 4 bases; unmatched junction bases: 13. CDR3 nucleotides: TGTGCCAGTAGTAGATCCGGGACAGGGGCAATACGAAATCAGCCCCAGCATTTT. It encodes CASSRSGTGAIRNQPQHF.

This chain connects TRBV3-1 (or the pseudogene TRBV3-2) to TRBJ1-6; TRBD1 might be the D (5 bases). Germline CDR1 and CDR2: LGHDT and YNNKEL (reference sequence). The V gene lost 5 bases and the J gene lost 9 bases, with 17 bases spanning the gap. The CDR3 has 15 amino acids. In nucleotides, the CDR3 is TGTGCCAGCAGCACCCACGGGGGTAAGGGTTCACCCCTCCACTTT. Its protein is CASSTHGGKGSPLHF.

This chain links TRBV27 with TRBJ1-2; possible D gene TRBD1, 6 bases. Germline V gene lookup returns CDR1 MNHEY and CDR2 SMNVEV (reference sequence). The CDR3 covers 13 residues. Trimming stripped 2 bases from V and 5 bases from J, with 9 bases between. CDR3 DNA: TGTGCCAGCAGTTTAGTACAGGGTTATGGCTACACCTTC. It codes for CASSLVQGYGYTF.

CDR3 DNA sequence: TGTGCCACCAGTGACCCCAGGGTCAGCTACGAGCAGTACTTC. Encoded protein: CATSDPRVSYEQYF. The chain uses TRBV24-1 and TRBJ2-7; possibly TRBD1 for D (5 bases). Trimming cost V 4 bases and J 3 bases, with 12 bases left between them. The CDR3 is 14 amino acids. The V gene's germline CDR1 is KGHDR and CDR2 SFDVKD.

The chain uses TRBV4-2 and TRBJ1-4; possibly TRBD1 for D (6 bases). Germline V gives CDR1 LGHNA, CDR2 YNFKEQ. CDR3 length: 14 residues. V was trimmed by 3 bases and J by 3 bases, leaving 8 bases between them. The CDR3, as DNA: TGTGCCAGCAGCCAGGACAGCCCTAATGAAAAACTGTTTTTT. Its protein product is CASSQDSPNEKLFF.

This clone is a singleton in its sample. This chain uses TRBV20-1 with TRBJ1-6, with D uncertain. V was trimmed by 6 bases and J by 10 bases, leaving 10 bases between them. The CDR3 spans 11 residues. CDR1 DFQATT and CDR2 SNEGSKA come from the germline V gene (reference sequence). CDR3 loop: CSATTGSPLHF. In DNA, the CDR3 is TGCAGTGCCACAACGGGGTCACCCCTCCACTTT.

The CDR3 bases are TGTGCCATCAGTGATCAGGGACAAACCCGCTATGGCTACACCTTC. Protein: CAISDQGQTRYGYTF. The V gene is TRBV10-3, the J gene TRBJ1-2; D may be TRBD1 (6 bases). This CDR3 spans 15 amino acids. V lost 3 bases, J lost 4 bases, and 15 bases lay in between. Looked up from germline, CDR1 is ENHRY and CDR2 is SYGVKD.

The rearrangement joins TRBV6-1 to TRBJ1-1, with a weak D call TRBD1 (6 bases). This CDR3 contains 15 residues. V shed 2 bases and J shed 4 bases, with 14 bases lying between them. In germline, CDR1 is MNHNS, CDR2 SASEGT. The CDR3 sequence: CASSERAGVGTEAFF. CDR3 DNA: TGTGCCAGCAGTGAAAGGGCAGGGGTGGGCACTGAAGCTTTCTTT.

J is TRBJ1-3 and V is TRBV3-1 (or the pseudogene TRBV3-2); no firm D call. This CDR3 is 15 amino acids long. Germline V gene data show CDR1 as LGHDT and CDR2 as YNNKEL (reference sequence). V was pared by 0 bases and J by 0 bases, with 6 bases between. CDR3 sequence reads: CASSQDSLSGNTIYF. The DNA for the CDR3 is TGTGCCAGCAGCCAAGATTCACTCTCTGGAAACACCATATATTTT.

V is TRBV10-3 and J is TRBJ2-3; 8 nucleotides align to TRBD1. The length of the CDR3 is 14 residues. Per the germline V gene, CDR1 is ENHRY and CDR2 is SYGVKD. V was clipped by 2 bases and J by 4 bases; unmatched bases: 2. The CDR3 sequence: CAISEKGQADTQYF. The CDR3 DNA sequence: TGTGCCATCAGTGAGAAGGGACAGGCAGATACGCAGTATTTT.

The chain uses TRBV7-7 and TRBJ2-2; D is perhaps TRBD2 (5 bases). In germline, CDR1 is SSHAT, CDR2 FNYEAQ (reference sequence). The germline V and J ends were trimmed by 4 bases and 3 bases, with 18 bases remaining between them. The CDR3 has 17 amino acids. This CDR3 reads CASSSRQTDYYTGELFF. The CDR3 DNA follows: TGTGCCAGCAGCTCTCGTCAGACCGACTATTACACCGGGGAGCTGTTTTTT.

This chain connects TRBV6-6 to TRBJ1-1; TRBD1 aligns across 7 bases. Trimming took 6 bases from V and 5 from J; bases not matched to a gene: 6. There are 13 residues in the CDR3. Germline V gives CDR1 MNHNY, CDR2 SVGAGI (reference sequence). The CDR3 DNA is TGTGCCAGCAGAATTACAGGGGAGACTGAAGCTTTCTTT. Protein: CASRITGETEAFF.

The CDR3 loop is CASTLTGGYEQYF. As DNA, the CDR3 is TGTGCCAGCACCCTGACAGGAGGCTACGAGCAGTACTTC. This chain joins TRBV6-5 and TRBJ2-7, with D tentatively TRBD1 (6 bases). V was trimmed by 7 bases and J by 3 bases, leaving 13 bases between them. CDR3 length: 13 amino acids. Looked up from germline, CDR1 is MNHEY and CDR2 is SVGAGI.

This chain connects TRBV9 to TRBJ2-3; 7 nucleotides line up with TRBD1. The trim removed 0 bases at V and 4 bases at J, leaving 5 bases unmatched. CDR3 length equals 15 residues. Germline CDR1 reads SGDLS; CDR2 reads YYNGEE. The CDR3 region is CASSVVSTGSDTQYF. CDR3 coding DNA: TGTGCCAGCAGCGTAGTATCGACAGGGTCAGATACGCAGTATTTT.

This chain links TRBV11-2 with TRBJ1-5; no definite D call. V was cut by 1 base and J by 3 bases, with 7 bases left in between. Per germline, CDR1 SGHAT and CDR2 FQNNGV. This CDR3 comprises 14 residues. The CDR3 DNA sequence: TGTGCCAGCAGCTTAGCTTTAGACAATCAGCCCCAGCATTTT. It yields the protein CASSLALDNQPQHF.

This chain uses TRBV19 with TRBJ1-1; 7 bases match TRBD1. V was clipped by 1 base and J by 8 bases; unmatched bases: 4. Germline V gene lookup returns CDR1 LNHDA and CDR2 SQIVND (reference sequence). The CDR3 totals 13 residues. The CDR3 protein is CASSIVEGAEAFF. The CDR3 DNA reads TGTGCCAGTAGTATAGTTGAGGGGGCCGAAGCTTTCTTT.